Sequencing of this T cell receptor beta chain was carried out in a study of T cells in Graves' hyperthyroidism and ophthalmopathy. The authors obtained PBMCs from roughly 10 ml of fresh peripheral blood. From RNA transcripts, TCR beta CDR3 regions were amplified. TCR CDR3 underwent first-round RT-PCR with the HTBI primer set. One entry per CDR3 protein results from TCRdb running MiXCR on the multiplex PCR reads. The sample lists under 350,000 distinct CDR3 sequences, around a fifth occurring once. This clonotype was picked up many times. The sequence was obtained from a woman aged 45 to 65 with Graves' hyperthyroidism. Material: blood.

CDR3 in DNA: TGTGCCAGCAGCTACCGGACAGGGGAGACCCAGTACTTC. Translating it yields CASSYRTGETQYF. The chain couples TRBV3-1 to TRBJ2-5, with TRBD1 identical over 8 bases. From germline, CDR1 is LGHDT and CDR2 YNNKEL (reference sequence). V dropped 5 bases and J dropped 5; count of bases not matched to a gene: 4. CDR3 length equals 13 residues.